This entry features one TCR beta chain sequence. The antigen is unknown. This entry is derived from a study of cytomegalovirus exposure and HLA in healthy donors. Turning to the study itself: A previous analysis identified approximately 110 million unique TCR beta sequences derived from 180 million or so T cells. Study-wide findings and caveats: Specificity of three CMV-associated chains for CMV antigens was verified in vitro. There were several of the most significant clusters that appeared linked to common viral pathogens in a later analysis. In a later analysis, about 17,000 TCR beta sequences were associated with HLA alleles at 0.05 false discovery rate.

60 Vbeta and 13 Jbeta primers were used in PCR. Here immunoSEQ multiplex PCR was the method, and the copy in TCRdb shows in-frame clones only, minus some. This sample carries more than 80,000 clones, about four fifths of them seen once, and the ten largest clones take 4.1%. The J segment lost 0 bases and the V segment lost 2 bases, leaving 3 bases of the junction unmatched. Germline CDR1 reads MNHEY; CDR2 reads SVGAGI. The length of the CDR3 is 15 residues. Sequenced material: PBMCs. The chain combines TRBV6-5 with TRBJ1-1; TRBD1 agrees at 7 bases. The receptor was isolated from a woman aged 40 to 55 in good health and CMV-seropositive. CDR3 protein: CASSYGQVLNTEAFF. The CDR3 DNA reads TGTGCCAGCAGTTACGGACAGGTCCTGAACACTGAAGCTTTCTTT.